Below are 12 T cell receptor beta chains sequenced from a single sample in a study of OX40 agonist ivuxolimab in advanced cancers. Some clones are missing from TCRdb's copy, which holds only in-frame ones; the method was immunoSEQ multiplex PCR. The sample carries about 150,000 clones, around 94% recorded once. The material was CD4+ or CD8+ T cells sorted from blood, obtained in a trial of the OX40 agonist ivuxolimab. Receptors originate from an adult with an advanced solid tumor such as melanoma, head and neck, liver or kidney cancer.

V usage is TRBV9 and J usage is TRBJ2-2; D is ambiguous. Germline V gene lookup returns CDR1 SGDLS and CDR2 YYNGEE. The CDR3 sequence is 14 residues long. Trimming left V 2 bases short and J 3 bases short, with 8 bases between. Written as DNA, the CDR3 is TGTGCCAGCAGCGTGACCTGGCACACCGGGGAGCTGTTTTTT. Its protein product is CASSVTWHTGELFF.

The CDR3 DNA sequence: TGTGCCAGCAGTTTTGTCCGGGAGCAGTACTTC. Translated, it gives CASSFVREQYF. This chain links TRBV28 with TRBJ2-7; D remains ambiguous. This CDR3 has 11 residues. Trimming cost V 3 bases and J 7 bases, with 7 bases left between them. Looked up from germline, CDR1 is MDHEN and CDR2 is SYDVKM.

The chain recombines TRBV12-5 with TRBJ2-7, with D perhaps matching TRBD2 (5 bases). The germline V gene encodes CDR1 LGHNT and CDR2 FRNRAP. Trimming cost V 5 bases and J 5 bases, with 10 bases left between them. The CDR3 is 12 residues long. The CDR3 DNA reads TGTGCTAGTGGTACCTCCGGGAACGAGCAGTACTTC. Amino acids: CASGTSGNEQYF.

This clone was seen once. The genes are TRBV7-2 and TRBJ1-5; 7 positions match TRBD1. This CDR3 comprises 16 residues. The germline V gene encodes CDR1 SGHTA and CDR2 FQGNSA. V shed 5 bases and J 4 bases; nucleotides not matched to a gene: 11. The CDR3 region has the DNA TGTGCCAGCAGCGTATACACAGGGGCCTTAAATCAGCCCCAGCATTTT. Amino acids: CASSVYTGALNQPQHF.

This sequence joins TRBV5-1 and TRBJ2-4, with 9 bases that match TRBD1. This CDR3 contains 14 residues. V dropped 4 bases and J dropped 6; count of bases not matched to a gene: 5. Germline V gene data show CDR1 as SGHRS and CDR2 as YFSETQ. The CDR3 bases are TGCGCCAGCAGCCTTCAGACAGGGGGAAACATTCAGTACTTC. Protein sequence: CASSLQTGGNIQYF.

The chain employs TRBV5-5 and TRBJ2-2, with unresolved D. The V gene lost 5 bases and the J gene lost 2 bases, with 16 bases spanning the gap. The CDR3 runs to 16 residues. Germline V gene lookup returns CDR1 SGHKS and CDR2 YYEKEE (reference sequence). CDR3 amino acids: CASRSSLLINTGELFF. For the CDR3, the DNA is TGTGCCAGCAGGTCCTCCCTCCTTATTAACACCGGGGAGCTGTTTTTT.

CDR3 sequence: CASSYRGLVGEKLFF. The CDR3 DNA reads TGTGCCAGCAGTTACCGGGGGCTGGTAGGCGAAAAACTGTTTTTT. This chain connects TRBV6-6 to TRBJ1-4, with D tentatively TRBD1 (6 bases). In germline, CDR1 is MNHNY, CDR2 SVGAGI (reference sequence). The V end lost 2 bases, the J end lost 8 bases, and 15 bases lay between the germline ends. This CDR3 has 15 residues.

V and J are TRBV6-1 and TRBJ1-3; 8 nucleotides match TRBD1. Trimming cost V 4 bases and J 0 bases; bases outside gene matches: 11. This CDR3 has 18 residues. Germline V gene lookup returns CDR1 MNHNS and CDR2 SASEGT. Here the CDR3 DNA reads TGTGCCAGCAGTGTGACCGGGACAGGCGAGGTCTCTGGAAACACCATATATTTT. It encodes CASSVTGTGEVSGNTIYF.

This chain links TRBV9 with TRBJ1-3; D unclear. This CDR3 has 16 amino acids. V lost 4 bases and J lost 0, with 14 bases in between. Per the germline V gene, CDR1 is SGDLS and CDR2 is YYNGEE. The CDR3 sequence: CASSSPLQSSGNTIYF. CDR3 DNA sequence: TGTGCCAGCAGCAGCCCCCTGCAGAGCTCTGGAAACACCATATATTTT. Full variable domain (missing parts from reference TRBV9 and TRBJ1-3): DSGVTQTPKHLITATGQRVTLRCSPRSGDLSVYWYQQSLDQGLQFLIQYYNGEERAKGNILERFSAQQFPDLHSELNLSSLELGDSALYFCASSSPLQSSGNTIYFGEGSWLTVV.

The chain uses TRBV5-4 and TRBJ2-3; TRBD1 matches 10 bases. The CDR3 is 14 amino acids. Per germline, CDR1 SGHNT and CDR2 YYREEE (reference sequence). The junction had 2 bases not matched to a gene; V was cut back by 4 bases and J by 3 bases. CDR3 DNA sequence: TGTGCCAGCAGCCCGGGACAGGGGACAGATACGCAGTATTTT. Its translation is CASSPGQGTDTQYF.

This chain joins TRBV5-1 and TRBJ2-2; no definite D call. Germline loops: CDR1 SGHRS, CDR2 YFSETQ. Trimming shortened V by 2 bases and J by 0 bases, and 11 bases separated the two germline ends. The CDR3 runs to 16 residues. The CDR3 loop reads CASSFKGGANTGELFF. DNA for the CDR3: TGCGCCAGCAGCTTTAAAGGCGGCGCGAACACCGGGGAGCTGTTTTTT. The whole variable domain, remainder taken from reference TRBV5-1 and TRBJ2-2, is KAGVTQTPRYLIKTRGQQVTLSCSPISGHRSVSWYQQTPGQGLQFLFEYFSETQRNKGNFPGRFSGRQFSNSRSEMNVSTLELGDSALYLCASSFKGGANTGELFFGEGSRLTVL.

V usage is TRBV29-1 and J usage is TRBJ2-7; D perhaps matches TRBD1 (6 bases). Germline V CDR1 and CDR2: SQVTM, ANQGSEA. CDR3 length: 16 residues. V shed 0 bases and J shed 6 bases, with 21 bases lying between them. The CDR3 nucleotides are TGCAGCGTTGAAGATCCCCACGGGTTTTCAGGGGTCGAGCAGTACTTC. It translates to CSVEDPHGFSGVEQYF.